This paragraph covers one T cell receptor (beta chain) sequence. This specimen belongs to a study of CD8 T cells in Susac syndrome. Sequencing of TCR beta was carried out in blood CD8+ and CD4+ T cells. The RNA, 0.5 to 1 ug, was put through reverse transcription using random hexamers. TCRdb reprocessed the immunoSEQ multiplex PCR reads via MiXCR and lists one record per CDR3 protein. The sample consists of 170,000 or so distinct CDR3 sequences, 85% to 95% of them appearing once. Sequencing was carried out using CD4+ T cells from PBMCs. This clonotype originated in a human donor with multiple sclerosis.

The CDR3 here is CASSSYSGANVLTF. The CDR3 DNA reads TGTGCCAGCAGTAGCTACTCTGGGGCCAACGTCCTGACTTTC. V usage is TRBV5-4 and J usage is TRBJ2-6, with unresolved D. The germline gives CDR1 SGHNT, CDR2 YYREEE (reference sequence). Trimming removed 5 bases from V and 0 bases from J, with 6 bases in between. The CDR3 is 14 amino acids. Filled out from reference TRBV5-4 and TRBJ2-6, the complete variable domain reads ETGVTQSPTHLIKTRGQQVTLRCSSQSGHNTVSWYQQALGQGPQFIFQYYREEENGRGNFPPRFSGLQFPNYSSELNVNALELDDSALYLCASSSYSGANVLTFGAGSRLTVL.